This T cell receptor beta chain was sequenced for a study of blood T cells in healthy people across ages. A sample-barcoded 5' primer and a J-beta primer mix were used in a second PCR of roughly 7 to 12 cycles. TCRdb recomputed calls from the 5' RACE reads with MiXCR, one row per CDR3 protein. The sample records about 570,000 distinct CDR3 sequences, about 26% being singletons. The germline V and J ends were trimmed by 0 bases and 0 bases, with 7 bases remaining between them. CDR3 length equals 15 residues. Per germline, CDR1 LGHNA and CDR2 YSLEER. These same records also appear under a second study, on T cells of mothers and their children. This second study notes: Per child, around 3 million TCR beta CDR3 reads were obtained, against over 10 million per mother.

The receptor was isolated from a boy aged 2 to 10 in good health. Input material: blood. The chain links TRBV4-3 to TRBJ2-3; D ambiguous. The CDR3 spells CASSQELRSTDTQYF. The DNA of the CDR3 is TGCGCCAGCAGCCAAGAGCTGCGGAGCACAGATACGCAGTATTTT.